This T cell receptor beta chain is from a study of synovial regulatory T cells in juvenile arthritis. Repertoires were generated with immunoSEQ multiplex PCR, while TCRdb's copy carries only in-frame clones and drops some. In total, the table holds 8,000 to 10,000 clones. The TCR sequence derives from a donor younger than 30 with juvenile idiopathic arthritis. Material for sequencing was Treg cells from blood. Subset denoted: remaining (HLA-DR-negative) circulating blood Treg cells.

The CDR3 is CASSIVLGQGYQPQHF. The chain joins TRBV19 to TRBJ1-5; TCRdb returns TRBD1, unconfirmable since there is no DNA. The V gene's germline CDR1 is LNHDA and CDR2 SQIVND (reference sequence). The CDR3 sequence is 16 residues long. No DNA is recorded.